These T cell receptor beta chains were read from a single sample in a study of blood T cell repertoires in COVID-19. Produced via immunoSEQ multiplex PCR; TCRdb's table is partial and in-frame only. The sample includes 210,000 or so clones, 87% of them seen just once. The sample comprised peripheral blood. The receptors derive from a woman under 30 who had recovered from COVID-19. The CDR3 runs from the conserved cysteine through the conserved F or W. D genes are given only for firm matches. Clone size is stated in some rows and not others, as once, few, many or a class when expanded.

J,D,V,size,DNA,CDR3
TRBJ2-1,NA,TRBV27,NA,TGTGCCAGCAGTTTGGACTCCTTTTACAATGAGCAGTTCTTC,CASSLDSFYNEQFF
TRBJ2-1,NA,TRBV5-1,NA,TGCGCCAGCAGCATCCCCGGGAGCTCCTACAATGAGCAGTTCTTC,CASSIPGSSYNEQFF
TRBJ1-1,NA,TRBV4-1,NA,TGCGCCAGCAGCCAAGTTTCCGGGAACACTGAAGCTTTCTTT,CASSQVSGNTEAFF
TRBJ2-7,TRBD1,TRBV29-1,NA,TGCAGCGTTGAAGAGGGGACAGGGTGGGTCGAGCAGTACTTC,CSVEEGTGWVEQYF
TRBJ2-5,TRBD2,TRBV7-9,once,TGTGCCAGCATCATGAGCGGGATTGGGGAGACCCAGTACTTC,CASIMSGIGETQYF
TRBJ1-1,NA,TRBV5-6,NA,TGTGCCAGCAGCTTTATGAACACTGAAGCTTTCTTT,CASSFMNTEAFF
TRBJ1-2,TRBD1,TRBV4-3,NA,TGCGCCAGCAGCCAAGGGACAGGGAGTAACTATGGCTACACCTTC,CASSQGTGSNYGYTF
TRBJ2-7,NA,TRBV5-4,NA,TGTGCCAGCAGCTTGCTGGAGAGCTCCTACGAGCAGTACTTC,CASSLLESSYEQYF
TRBJ1-2,NA,TRBV30,NA,TGTGCCTGGAGTGTAGTGCAGGGGTTGGGGGGCTACACCTTC,CAWSVVQGLGGYTF
TRBJ1-1,NA,TRBV7-2,NA,TGTGCCAGCAGCTTATTGGCGGGGCTCGGGACTGAAGCTTTCTTT,CASSLLAGLGTEAFF
TRBJ2-7,TRBD2,TRBV11-2,few,TGTGCCAGCAGCGGGGGGATAGCGGGAGGGCCCGAGCAGTACTTC,CASSGGIAGGPEQYF
TRBJ1-5,NA,TRBV2,few,TGTGCCAGCAGTCCATACGGGTTCCGTGGCAATCAGCCCCAGCATTTT,CASSPYGFRGNQPQHF
TRBJ1-2,TRBD1,TRBV2,NA,TGTGCCAGGCCGACAGGGGGCGGATTCACCTTC,CARPTGGGFTF
TRBJ1-2,TRBD1,TRBV27,once,TGTGCCAGCAGTTCCGACAGGGGCTATGGCTACACCTTC,CASSSDRGYGYTF
TRBJ2-2,NA,TRBV9,NA,TGTGCCAGCGAAGAGGGTGCCAACACCGGGGAGCTGTTTTTT,CASEEGANTGELFF